This passage covers 27 T cell receptor beta chains from one sample sequenced in a study of T cell responses to AZD1222 COVID-19 vaccine. TCRdb keeps only in-frame clones here, not all; method: immunoSEQ multiplex PCR. Found here are around 110,000 clones, 90% of them singletons; the top ten hold 6.5% to 10%. Sample: peripheral blood, taken 28 days after the second AZD1222 dose. Every receptor here comes from an adult who received the AZD1222 COVID-19 vaccine.

This clone was detected a few times. This chain uses TRBV24-1 with TRBJ2-1, with a weak D call TRBD2 (5 bases). The germline V gene has CDR1 KGHDR and CDR2 SFDVKD. V lost 4 bases and J 6 bases, leaving 15 bases between the germline ends. This CDR3 has 15 residues. The CDR3 DNA sequence: TGTGCCACCAGTGACCCCAGGACTCCCGGCAATGAGCAGTTCTTC. Its protein product is CATSDPRTPGNEQFF.

This chain joins TRBV30 and TRBJ1-5, with D maybe TRBD1 (6 bases). Germline assignment: CDR1 GTSNPN and CDR2 SVGIG (reference sequence). The CDR3 covers 13 residues. Trimming removed 5 bases from V and 3 bases from J, with 11 bases in between. CDR3 sequence: CAWGGQFNQPQHF. The CDR3 nucleotides are TGTGCCTGGGGAGGACAGTTCAATCAGCCCCAGCATTTT.

The J gene is TRBJ1-6, the V gene TRBV9, with a possible D match to TRBD1 (6 bases). Trimming took off 0 bases at V and 5 bases at J, with 9 bases between the two ends. This CDR3 spans 15 amino acids. The germline gives CDR1 SGDLS, CDR2 YYNGEE. The CDR3 protein is CASSVAPGDNSPLHF. The CDR3 DNA follows: TGTGCCAGCAGCGTAGCTCCAGGGGATAATTCACCCCTCCACTTT.

The gene calls are TRBV19 and TRBJ1-6, with TRBD1 identical over 12 bases. With 9 bases clipped from V and 9 bases from J, the junction kept 6 bases outside the gene matches. The length of the CDR3 is 14 residues. CDR1 and CDR2 (germline): LNHDA, SQIVND (reference sequence). The CDR3 sequence is CASKGQGAFSPLHF. The CDR3 coding sequence is TGTGCCAGCAAGGGACAGGGGGCGTTTTCACCCCTCCACTTT.

The chain has TRBV6-5 and TRBJ1-1; the D is unclear. V lost 1 base to trimming and J lost 1 base, with 7 bases between them. CDR1 is MNHEY and CDR2 is SVGAGI in the germline V gene. CDR3 length: 14 residues. For the CDR3, the DNA is TGTGCCAGCAGTTACTTGGACGGGAACACTGAAGCTTTCTTT. It is translated as CASSYLDGNTEAFF.

V is TRBV6-5 and J is TRBJ2-1; D call uncertain. V was pared by 2 bases and J by 15 bases, with 11 bases between. Germline values: CDR1 MNHEY, CDR2 SVGAGI. CDR3 length: 11 residues. CDR3 sequence: CASSYRSRWFF. CDR3 sequence (DNA): TGTGCCAGCAGTTACCGTTCCCGGTGGTTCTTC.

The gene calls are TRBV11-1 and TRBJ2-7; D is unresolved. V was pared by 2 bases and J by 3 bases, with 17 bases between. CDR1 is SGHAT, CDR2 FQDESV, per germline (reference sequence). CDR3 length equals 16 residues. The chain's CDR3 is CASSLLVGSDIYEQYF. CDR3 DNA sequence: TGTGCCAGCAGCTTACTTGTAGGCAGTGATATCTACGAGCAGTACTTC.

This clone has more than one count but fewer than ten. The DNA of the CDR3 is TGCAGCGTTGATGGTCAACCTCGGCATCGCACAGATACGCAGTATTTT. Its translation is CSVDGQPRHRTDTQYF. The chain has TRBV29-1 and TRBJ2-3; D gene unclear. Trimming removed 3 bases from V and 1 base from J, with 17 bases in between. This CDR3 comprises 16 residues. Per the germline V gene, CDR1 is SQVTM and CDR2 is ANQGSEA.

The DNA for the CDR3 is TGTGCCATCCTCTCCGGGACAGGGATCGGAGACACTGAAGCTTTCTTT. Translation gives CAILSGTGIGDTEAFF. V gene TRBV2 combines with J gene TRBJ1-1; 9 bases map to TRBD1. CDR3 size: 16 residues. V lost 10 bases, J lost 3 bases, and 15 bases stayed unmatched. Per the germline V gene, CDR1 is SNHLY and CDR2 is FYNNEI.

V gene TRBV11-3 combines with J gene TRBJ2-2, with 10 bases lining up with TRBD2. Germline V gene lookup returns CDR1 SGHNT and CDR2 YENEEA. CDR3 length: 15 residues. V lost 6 bases and J lost 0; bases outside the gene matches: 1. CDR3 bases: TGTGCCAGCAGAAGCGGGGGGGCGAACACCGGGGAGCTGTTTTTT. Its protein product is CASRSGGANTGELFF.

The rearrangement uses TRBV2 and TRBJ2-7, with a tentative D call TRBD1 (6 bases). Trimming pared 4 bases from V and 3 bases from J, leaving 10 bases between. Germline V gives CDR1 SNHLY, CDR2 FYNNEI. This CDR3 comprises 13 residues. CDR3 bases: TGTGCCAGCAGTGCCGGACAGCTCTACGAGCAGTACTTC. Translated: CASSAGQLYEQYF.

The genes are TRBV19 and TRBJ2-7, with D possibly being TRBD1 (6 bases). The CDR3 is 15 amino acids. Per the germline V gene, CDR1 is LNHDA and CDR2 is SQIVND (reference sequence). Between the trimmed V and J ends, which lost 0 bases and 4 bases, there was a span of 13 bases. The CDR3 DNA sequence: TGTGCCAGTAGTATAGACCTGGGGGCGCTTTACGAGCAGTACTTC. Its protein is CASSIDLGALYEQYF.

The chain combines TRBV4-1 with TRBJ2-7; the D gene is possibly TRBD2 (6 bases). CDR1 is MGHRA and CDR2 is YSYEKL in the germline V gene. Trimming left V 1 base short and J 0 bases short, with 16 bases between. This CDR3 is 17 amino acids long. CDR3 sequence (DNA): TGCGCCAGCAGCCAAGTCGGGGGAGGACGGAACTCCTACGAGCAGTACTTC. It yields the protein CASSQVGGGRNSYEQYF.

This chain uses TRBV7-3 with TRBJ2-2; 7 bases line up with TRBD1. With 5 bases clipped from V and 0 bases from J, the junction kept 9 bases outside the gene matches. CDR3 size: 17 residues. In germline, CDR1 is SGHTA, CDR2 FQGTGA. CDR3 amino acids: CASSGYRGAANTGELFF. The CDR3 nucleotides are TGTGCCAGCAGCGGATACAGGGGAGCAGCGAACACCGGGGAGCTGTTTTTT.

This clone came up once. The DNA of the CDR3 is TGTGCCAGCAGTTGGGCCAACCCCTTGAACACTGAAGCTTTCTTT. Protein sequence: CASSWANPLNTEAFF. V usage is TRBV27 and J usage is TRBJ1-1; D gene uncertain. The CDR3 covers 15 residues. Between the trimmed V and J ends, which lost 4 bases and 0 bases, there was a span of 12 bases. Germline V gene lookup returns CDR1 MNHEY and CDR2 SMNVEV (reference sequence).

The chain couples TRBV5-8 to TRBJ2-7, with unresolved D. The CDR3 contains 11 residues. The V end lost 5 bases, the J end lost 2 bases, and 5 bases lay between the germline ends. Germline CDR1 SGHTS, CDR2 YDEGEE. Here the CDR3 reads CASSRAYEQYF. As DNA, the CDR3 is TGTGCCAGCAGTCGCGCCTACGAGCAGTACTTC.

As regards this clone: Other DNA variants within this sample encode the same CDR3. V usage is TRBV28 and J usage is TRBJ1-1; 8 nucleotides agree with TRBD1. CDR1 is MDHEN, CDR2 SYDVKM, per germline. The CDR3 has 14 amino acids. The junction had 0 bases not matched to a gene; V was cut back by 2 bases and J by 1 base. CDR3 nucleotides: TGTGCCAGCAGTTTAGGGACAGGGAACACTGAAGCTTTCTTT. Translation: CASSLGTGNTEAFF.

The CDR3 reads CASSLEARGITYEQYF. CDR3 DNA sequence: TGTGCCAGCAGCTTAGAGGCCAGGGGAATAACCTACGAGCAGTACTTC. This chain links TRBV11-2 with TRBJ2-7; tentative D call: TRBD1 (6 bases). The germline CDR1 and CDR2 sequences are SGHAT and FQNNGV. The CDR3 sequence is 16 residues long. V dropped 0 bases and J dropped 2 bases, with 14 bases sitting between them.

This clone was seen just once. The rearrangement joins TRBV7-2 to TRBJ2-3; the D is unclear. The ends were cut back, 1 base at V and 0 bases at J, with 5 bases in the middle. Germline V gives CDR1 SGHTA, CDR2 FQGNSA. The CDR3 runs to 14 residues. The CDR3 loop is CASSLGRSTDTQYF. The CDR3 DNA follows: TGTGCCAGCAGCTTAGGACGGAGCACAGATACGCAGTATTTT. Filled out from reference TRBV7-2 and TRBJ2-3, the complete variable domain reads GAGVSQSPSNKVTEKGKDVELRCDPISGHTALYWYRQSLGQGLEFLIYFQGNSAPDKSGLPSDRFSAERTGGSVSTLTIQRTQQEDSAVYLCASSLGRSTDTQYFGPGTRLTVL.

The chain links TRBV2 to TRBJ2-7, with D perhaps assigned TRBD1 or TRBD2 (5 bases each). CDR3 length: 14 residues. V lost 6 bases, J lost 0 bases, and 12 bases lay in between. The germline gives CDR1 SNHLY, CDR2 FYNNEI. The CDR3 sequence: CASRRSGSSYEQYF. The CDR3 DNA follows: TGTGCCAGCAGACGGTCAGGGAGCTCCTACGAGCAGTACTTC.

This chain joins TRBV25-1 and TRBJ2-2, with D possibly matching TRBD1 (6 bases). V was pared by 1 base and J by 6 bases, with 9 bases between. Germline CDR1 MGHDK, CDR2 SYGVNS. The CDR3 loop spans 14 amino acids. The CDR3 here is CASSEFEGAGELFF. DNA for the CDR3: TGTGCCAGCAGTGAATTTGAGGGGGCCGGGGAGCTGTTTTTT.

V is TRBV3-1 (or the pseudogene TRBV3-2) and J is TRBJ1-1; D perhaps matches TRBD1 (6 bases). This CDR3 is built from 13 residues. Trimming took off 3 bases at V and 1 base at J, with 6 bases between the two ends. Germline-derived CDR1 and CDR2 are LGHDT and YNNKEL (reference sequence). DNA for the CDR3: TGTGCCAGCAGCCAGACAGGGAACACTGAAGCTTTCTTT. It specifies CASSQTGNTEAFF.

The chain employs TRBV7-9 and TRBJ2-5, with 9 bases matching TRBD1. V lost 4 bases, J lost 5 bases, and 5 bases stayed unmatched. CDR1 and CDR2 (germline): SEHNR, FQNEAQ (reference sequence). The CDR3 runs to 14 residues. In nucleotides, the CDR3 is TGTGCCAGCAGCTCGCGGACAGGGGAGGAGACCCAGTACTTC. Translated: CASSSRTGEETQYF. The complete variable domain, with remaining parts taken from reference TRBV7-9 and TRBJ2-5, reads DTGVSQNPRHKITKRGQNVTFRCDPISEHNRLYWYRQTLGQGPEFLTYFQNEAQLEKSRLLSDRFSAERPKGSFSTLEIQRTEQGDSAMYLCASSSRTGEETQYFGPGTRLLVL.

The V and J genes are TRBV7-9 and TRBJ1-1, with D possibly TRBD1 on 5 matching bases. V was clipped by 7 bases and J by 4 bases, with 16 bases between them. Germline V CDR1 and CDR2: SEHNR, FQNEAQ (reference sequence). The CDR3 totals 14 residues. In nucleotides, the CDR3 is TGTGCCAGCAACCCCGCGGGGGGTCTCACTGAAGCTTTCTTT. Translated: CASNPAGGLTEAFF.

The gene calls are TRBV12-5 and TRBJ1-1; weak D call: TRBD1 (5 bases). The V gene lost 8 bases and the J gene lost 0 bases, with 10 bases spanning the gap. Per the germline V gene, CDR1 is LGHNT and CDR2 is FRNRAP. The CDR3 covers 13 residues. For the CDR3, the DNA is TGTGCTAGTAGGGGAGGGTTGAACACTGAAGCTTTCTTT. Translated, it gives CASRGGLNTEAFF.

V usage is TRBV19 and J usage is TRBJ2-5; D remains ambiguous. This CDR3 is built from 13 residues. The V and J ends lost 3 bases and 4 bases respectively, with 9 bases between them. Looked up from germline, CDR1 is LNHDA and CDR2 is SQIVND (reference sequence). The CDR3: CASSIPPGETQYF. The CDR3 coding sequence is TGTGCCAGTAGTATCCCTCCGGGAGAGACCCAGTACTTC. The whole variable domain, remainder taken from reference TRBV19 and TRBJ2-5, is DGGITQSPKYLFRKEGQNVTLSCEQNLNHDAMYWYRQDPGQGLRLIYYSQIVNDFQKGDIAEGYSVSREKKESFPLTVTSAQKNPTAFYLCASSIPPGETQYFGPGTRLLVL.

The chain uses TRBV7-2 and TRBJ1-1; D perhaps matches TRBD1 (5 bases). Germline-derived CDR1 and CDR2 are SGHTA and FQGNSA. The CDR3 loop spans 14 amino acids. V was shortened by 3 bases and J by 14 bases, with 22 bases between the two germline ends. CDR3 DNA sequence: TGTGCCAGCAGCTTCACACCTGGGGACTGGGGAAGCTTCTTT. Protein: CASSFTPGDWGSFF.